The clone carrying this T cell receptor beta chain was seen many times. The CDR3 consists of 15 residues. Trimming left V 7 bases short and J 1 base short, with 17 bases between. Germline CDR1 is MDHEN and CDR2 is SYDVKM. The data belong to a study of blood T cells in healthy people across ages. The authors ran a second PCR of about 6 to 11 cycles using a sample-barcoded 5' primer and a J-beta primer mix. TCRdb reanalysed the 5' RACE reads using MiXCR and keeps one entry per CDR3 protein. The sample lists about 840,000 distinct CDR3 sequences, approximately 32% occurring once. A further study also used this sample, focusing on T cells of mothers and their children.

The receptor comes from a woman between 35 and 50 years old in good health. V usage is TRBV28 and J usage is TRBJ2-7; the D is unclear. The sequenced sample consisted of blood. The CDR3 coding sequence is TGTGCCAGCAACCCCCTACCACCGGCATCCTACGAGCAGTACTTC. Translation: CASNPLPPASYEQYF.